This T cell receptor beta chain originates from a study of blood T cell repertoires in COVID-19. The germline V gene encodes CDR1 SQVTM and CDR2 ANQGSEA. V lost 0 bases and J 1 base, leaving 4 bases between the germline ends. The CDR3 is 13 amino acids. Sequencing was performed with immunoSEQ multiplex PCR; in TCRdb, only in-frame clones are kept and a portion is missing. The sample lists about 240,000 clones; approximately 83% were seen once. The sequenced material came from peripheral blood. V and J are TRBV29-1 and TRBJ1-5; D gene unclear. This receptor was identified in a woman older than 75 with acute or convalescent COVID-19. This chain's CDR3 is CSVEEGSNQPQHF. The CDR3 DNA reads TGCAGCGTTGAAGAGGGCAGCAATCAGCCCCAGCATTTT. Supplemented by reference TRBV29-1 and TRBJ1-5, the full variable domain reads SAVISQKPSRDICQRGTSLTIQCQVDSQVTMMFWYRQQPGQSLTLIATANQGSEATYESGFVIDKFPISRPNLTFSTLTVSNMSPEDSSIYLCSVEEGSNQPQHFGDGTRLSIL.